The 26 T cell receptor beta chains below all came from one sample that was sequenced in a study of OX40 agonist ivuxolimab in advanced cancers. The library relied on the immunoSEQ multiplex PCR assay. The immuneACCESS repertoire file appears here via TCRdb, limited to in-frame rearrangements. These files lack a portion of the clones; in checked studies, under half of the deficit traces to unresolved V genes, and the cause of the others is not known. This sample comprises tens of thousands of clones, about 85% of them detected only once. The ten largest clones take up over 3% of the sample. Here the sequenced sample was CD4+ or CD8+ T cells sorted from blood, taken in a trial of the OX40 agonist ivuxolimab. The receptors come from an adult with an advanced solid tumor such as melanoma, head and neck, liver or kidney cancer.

The CDR3: CASSLTSRSYEQYF. DNA of the CDR3: TGTGCCAGCAGTTTAACTAGCAGGTCTTACGAGCAGTACTTC. The rearrangement links TRBV27 to TRBJ2-7, with D perhaps TRBD2 (6 bases). The CDR3 spans 14 residues. Germline V CDR1 and CDR2: MNHEY, SMNVEV (reference sequence). V was trimmed by 2 bases and J by 4 bases, leaving 12 bases between them.

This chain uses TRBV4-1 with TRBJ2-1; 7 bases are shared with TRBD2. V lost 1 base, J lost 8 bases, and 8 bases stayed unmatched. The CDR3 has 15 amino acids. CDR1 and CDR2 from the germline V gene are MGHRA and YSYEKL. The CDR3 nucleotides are TGCGCCAGCAGCCAAGCTCAGACTAGCCTGCATGAGCAGTTCTTC. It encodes CASSQAQTSLHEQFF.

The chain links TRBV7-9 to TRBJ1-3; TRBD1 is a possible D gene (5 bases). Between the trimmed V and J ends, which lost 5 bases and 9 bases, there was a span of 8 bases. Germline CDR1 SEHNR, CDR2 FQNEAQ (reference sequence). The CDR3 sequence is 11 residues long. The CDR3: CASSQRGTIYF. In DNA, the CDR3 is TGTGCCAGCAGCCAAAGGGGCACCATATATTTT.

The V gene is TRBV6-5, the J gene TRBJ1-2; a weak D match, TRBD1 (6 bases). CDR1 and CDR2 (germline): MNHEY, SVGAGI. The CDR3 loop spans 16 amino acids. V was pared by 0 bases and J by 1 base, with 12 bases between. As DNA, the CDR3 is TGTGCCAGCAGTTACTCGATCCAGGGGTTTAACTATGGCTACACCTTC. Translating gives CASSYSIQGFNYGYTF.

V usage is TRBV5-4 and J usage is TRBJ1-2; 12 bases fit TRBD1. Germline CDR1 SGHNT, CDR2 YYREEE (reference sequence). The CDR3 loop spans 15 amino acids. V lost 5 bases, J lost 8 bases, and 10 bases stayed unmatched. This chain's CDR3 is CASRLGGTGGAGYTF. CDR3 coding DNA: TGTGCCAGCAGACTAGGAGGGACAGGGGGCGCGGGCTACACCTTC.

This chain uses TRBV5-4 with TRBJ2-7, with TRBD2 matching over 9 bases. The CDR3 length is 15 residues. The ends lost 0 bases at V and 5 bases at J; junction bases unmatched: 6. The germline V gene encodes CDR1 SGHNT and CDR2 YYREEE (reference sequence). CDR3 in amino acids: CASSLESGRSNEQYF. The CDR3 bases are TGTGCCAGCAGCTTGGAAAGCGGGAGGTCCAACGAGCAGTACTTC.

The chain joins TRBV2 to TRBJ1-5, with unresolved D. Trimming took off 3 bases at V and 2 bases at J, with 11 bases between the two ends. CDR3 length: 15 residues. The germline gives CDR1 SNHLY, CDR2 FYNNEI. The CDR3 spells CASSDPSIGNQPQHF. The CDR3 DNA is TGTGCCAGCAGTGATCCGTCCATTGGCAATCAGCCCCAGCATTTT.

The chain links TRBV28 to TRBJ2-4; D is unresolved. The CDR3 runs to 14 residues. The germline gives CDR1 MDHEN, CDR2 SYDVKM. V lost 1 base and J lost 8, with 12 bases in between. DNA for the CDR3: TGTGCCAGCAGTTTATCCTCCATGTTAGACATTCAGTACTTC. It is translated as CASSLSSMLDIQYF.

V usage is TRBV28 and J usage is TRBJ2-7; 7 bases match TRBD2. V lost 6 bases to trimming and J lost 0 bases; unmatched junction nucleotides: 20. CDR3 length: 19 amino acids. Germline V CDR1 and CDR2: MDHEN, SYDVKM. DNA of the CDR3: TGTGCCAGCAGAGATGGACATCGGGTAGCGGGTGTCATCTCCTACGAGCAGTACTTC. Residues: CASRDGHRVAGVISYEQYF.

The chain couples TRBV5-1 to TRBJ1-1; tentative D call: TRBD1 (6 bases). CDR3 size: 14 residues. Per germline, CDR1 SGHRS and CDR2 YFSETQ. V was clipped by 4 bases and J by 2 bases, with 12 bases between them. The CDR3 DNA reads TGCGCCAGCAGCGTTGGGACACTCAACACTGAAGCTTTCTTT. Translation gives CASSVGTLNTEAFF. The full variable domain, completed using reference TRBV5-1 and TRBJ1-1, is KAGVTQTPRYLIKTRGQQVTLSCSPISGHRSVSWYQQTPGQGLQFLFEYFSETQRNKGNFPGRFSGRQFSNSRSEMNVSTLELGDSALYLCASSVGTLNTEAFFGQGTRLTVV.

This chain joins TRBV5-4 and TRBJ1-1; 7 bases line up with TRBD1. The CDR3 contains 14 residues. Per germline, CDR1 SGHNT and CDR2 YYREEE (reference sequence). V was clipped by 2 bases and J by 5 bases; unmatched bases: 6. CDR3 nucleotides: TGTGCCAGCAGCTTCGGACAGGTAAAGACTGAAGCTTTCTTT. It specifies CASSFGQVKTEAFF.

Here the CDR3 reads CASSLSGTPYEQYF. DNA for the CDR3: TGTGCCAGCAGCTTAAGCGGAACACCCTACGAGCAGTACTTC. The chain uses TRBV7-8 and TRBJ2-7; weak D call: TRBD2 (5 bases). This CDR3 spans 14 amino acids. CDR1 SGHVS and CDR2 FQNEAQ come from the germline V gene. Between the trimmed V and J ends, which lost 2 bases and 2 bases, there was a span of 10 bases.

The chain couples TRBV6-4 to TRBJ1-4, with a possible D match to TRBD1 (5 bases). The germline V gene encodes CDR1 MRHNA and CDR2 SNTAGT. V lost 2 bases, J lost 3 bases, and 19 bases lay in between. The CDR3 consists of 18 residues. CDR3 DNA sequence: TGTGCCAGCAGTGACACGGGACCGCGGGACCGATCTAATGAAAAACTGTTTTTT. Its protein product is CASSDTGPRDRSNEKLFF.

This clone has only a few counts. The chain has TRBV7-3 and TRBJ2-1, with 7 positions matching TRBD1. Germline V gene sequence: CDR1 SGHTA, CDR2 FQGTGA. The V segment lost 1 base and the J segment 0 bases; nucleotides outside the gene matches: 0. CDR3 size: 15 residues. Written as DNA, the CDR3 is TGTGCCAGCAGCTTAAGACAGGGCTCCTACAATGAGCAGTTCTTC. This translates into CASSLRQGSYNEQFF. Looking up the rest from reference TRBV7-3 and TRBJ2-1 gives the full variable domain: GAGVSQTPSNKVTEKGKYVELRCDPISGHTALYWYRQSLGQGPEFLIYFQGTGAADDSGLPNDRFFAVRPEGSVSTLKIQRTERGDSAVYLCASSLRQGSYNEQFFGPGTRLTVL.

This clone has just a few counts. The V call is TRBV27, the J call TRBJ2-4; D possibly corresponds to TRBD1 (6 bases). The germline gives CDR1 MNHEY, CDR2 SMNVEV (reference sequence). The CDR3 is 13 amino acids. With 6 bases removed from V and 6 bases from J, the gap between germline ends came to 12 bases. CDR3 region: CASRDRGGNIQYF. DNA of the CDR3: TGTGCCAGCAGAGACCGAGGGGGAAACATTCAGTACTTC.

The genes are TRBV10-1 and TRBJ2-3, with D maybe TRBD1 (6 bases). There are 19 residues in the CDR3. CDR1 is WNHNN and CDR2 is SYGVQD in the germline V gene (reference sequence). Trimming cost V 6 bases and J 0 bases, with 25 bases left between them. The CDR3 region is CASRGVGHQVTPSTDTQYF. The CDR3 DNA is TGCGCCAGCAGGGGCGTGGGACACCAAGTGACGCCCAGCACAGATACGCAGTATTTT.

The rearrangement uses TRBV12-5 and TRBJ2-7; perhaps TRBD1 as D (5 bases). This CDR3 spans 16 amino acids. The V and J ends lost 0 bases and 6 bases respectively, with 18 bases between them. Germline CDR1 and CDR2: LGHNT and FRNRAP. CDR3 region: CASGLVTSRVLLEQYF. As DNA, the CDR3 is TGTGCTAGTGGTTTGGTAACGTCCAGGGTCTTACTCGAGCAGTACTTC.

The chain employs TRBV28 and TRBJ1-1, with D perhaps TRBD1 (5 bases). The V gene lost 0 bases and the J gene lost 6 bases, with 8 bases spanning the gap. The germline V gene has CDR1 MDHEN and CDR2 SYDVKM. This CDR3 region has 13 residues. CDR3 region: CASSLWGRPEAFF. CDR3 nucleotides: TGTGCCAGCAGTTTATGGGGGCGCCCTGAAGCTTTCTTT.

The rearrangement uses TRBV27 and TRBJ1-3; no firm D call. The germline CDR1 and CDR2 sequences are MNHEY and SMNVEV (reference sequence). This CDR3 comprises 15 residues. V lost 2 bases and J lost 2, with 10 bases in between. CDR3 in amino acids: CASSLNNGPGNTIYF. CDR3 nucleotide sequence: TGTGCCAGCAGTTTAAACAACGGACCTGGAAACACCATATATTTT.

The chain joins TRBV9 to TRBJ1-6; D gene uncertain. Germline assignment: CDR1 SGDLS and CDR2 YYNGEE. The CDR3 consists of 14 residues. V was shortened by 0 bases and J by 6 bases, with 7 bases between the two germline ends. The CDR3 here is CASSVGQVNSPLHF. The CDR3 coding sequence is TGTGCCAGCAGCGTAGGTCAGGTTAATTCACCCCTCCACTTT. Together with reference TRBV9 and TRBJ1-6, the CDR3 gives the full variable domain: DSGVTQTPKHLITATGQRVTLRCSPRSGDLSVYWYQQSLDQGLQFLIQYYNGEERAKGNILERFSAQQFPDLHSELNLSSLELGDSALYFCASSVGQVNSPLHFGNGTRLTVT.

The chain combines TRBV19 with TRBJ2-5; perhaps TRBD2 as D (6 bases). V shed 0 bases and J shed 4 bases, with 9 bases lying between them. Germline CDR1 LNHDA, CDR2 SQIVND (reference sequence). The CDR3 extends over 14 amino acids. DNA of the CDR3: TGTGCCAGTAGTATAGACACTAGCACAGAGACCCAGTACTTC. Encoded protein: CASSIDTSTETQYF.

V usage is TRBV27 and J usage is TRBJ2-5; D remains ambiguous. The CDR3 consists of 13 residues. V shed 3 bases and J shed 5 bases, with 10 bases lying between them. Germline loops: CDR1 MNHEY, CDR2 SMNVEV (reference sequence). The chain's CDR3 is CASSLDPLETQYF. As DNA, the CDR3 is TGTGCCAGCAGTTTGGACCCTCTCGAGACCCAGTACTTC.

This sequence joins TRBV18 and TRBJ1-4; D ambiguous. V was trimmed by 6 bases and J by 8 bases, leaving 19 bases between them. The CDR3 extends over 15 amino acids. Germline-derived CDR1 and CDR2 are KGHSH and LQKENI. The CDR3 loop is CASSPSGGRGEKLFF. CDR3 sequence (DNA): TGTGCCAGCTCGCCTTCAGGTGGGCGAGGAGAAAAACTGTTTTTT.

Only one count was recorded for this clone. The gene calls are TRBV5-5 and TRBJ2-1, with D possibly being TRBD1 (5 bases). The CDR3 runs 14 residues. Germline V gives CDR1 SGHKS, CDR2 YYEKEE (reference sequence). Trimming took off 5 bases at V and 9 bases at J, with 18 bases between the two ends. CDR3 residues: CASRDPPGAPEQFF. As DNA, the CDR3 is TGTGCCAGCAGGGACCCGCCTGGGGCCCCTGAGCAGTTCTTC.

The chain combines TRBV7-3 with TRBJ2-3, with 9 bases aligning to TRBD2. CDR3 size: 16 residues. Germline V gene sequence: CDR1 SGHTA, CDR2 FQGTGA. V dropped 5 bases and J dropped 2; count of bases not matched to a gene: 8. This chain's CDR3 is CASSQMASGNTDTQYF. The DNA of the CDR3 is TGTGCCAGCAGCCAAATGGCTAGCGGGAACACAGATACGCAGTATTTT. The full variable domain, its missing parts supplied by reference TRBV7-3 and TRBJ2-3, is GAGVSQTPSNKVTEKGKYVELRCDPISGHTALYWYRQSLGQGPEFLIYFQGTGAADDSGLPNDRFFAVRPEGSVSTLKIQRTERGDSAVYLCASSQMASGNTDTQYFGPGTRLTVL.

The chain's CDR3 is CASSWGGNMFYEQYF. CDR3 nucleotides: TGTGCCAGCAGCTGGGGGGGCAATATGTTCTACGAGCAGTACTTC. The V call is TRBV5-8, the J call TRBJ2-7; D perhaps matches TRBD2 (7 bases). Germline lookup yields CDR1 SGHTS and CDR2 YDEGEE. V was trimmed by 3 bases and J by 3 bases, leaving 16 bases between them. There are 15 residues in the CDR3.